These T cell receptor beta chains were read from a single sample in a study of control samples from healthy donors and cancer patients. TCRdb's copy holds only in-frame clones and misses some; the assay was immunoSEQ multiplex PCR. The sample lists some 94,000 clones, 85% to 90% occurring once. Source material: PBMCs. The source of these receptors is a woman in her forties or fifties with colorectal cancer. The CDR3 runs from the conserved cysteine through the conserved F or W. D genes are given only for firm matches. Part of the rows lack a size; the others show once, few, many or a class for expanded clones.

J gene | V gene | clone size | D gene | CDR3 DNA | CDR3 protein
TRBJ1-6 | TRBV6-1 | - | - | TGTGCCAGCAGTGAAATCCACAGCTACTATTCACCCCTCCACTTT | CASSEIHSYYSPLHF
TRBJ1-5 | TRBV5-6 | - | - | TGTGCCAGCAGTCGCCTTACGGGGAATAGCAATCAGCCCCAGCATTTT | CASSRLTGNSNQPQHF
TRBJ1-6 | TRBV6-5 | - | - | TGTGCCAGCAGTTTCGCGGGACATTATAATTCACCCCTCCACTTT | CASSFAGHYNSPLHF
TRBJ2-5 | TRBV30 | - | TRBD1 | TGTGCCTGGAGTGTACAGGGGGAGACCCAGTACTTC | CAWSVQGETQYF
TRBJ2-5 | TRBV6-5 | - | - | TGTGCCAGCAGTTACTCCCTCTCCCAGGGTCAAGAGACCCAGTACTTC | CASSYSLSQGQETQYF
TRBJ1-4 | TRBV10-2 | - | - | TGCGCCAGCAGTTCCGGTGCCTCGAGGGGAAATGAAAAACTGTTTTTT | CASSSGASRGNEKLFF
TRBJ1-4 | TRBV21-1 | once | - | TGTGCCACGTTCCCGTTCCAGGGTTTGGATGAAAAACTGTTTTTT | CATFPFQGLDEKLFF
TRBJ2-3 | TRBV19 | - | - | TGTGCCAGTAGTTCTCAGGGAGACACGCAGTATTTT | CASSSQGDTQYF
TRBJ1-6 | TRBV18 | - | TRBD1 | TGTGCCAGCTCACCACAGGGGGCTATTAGGTCACCCCTCCACTTT | CASSPQGAIRSPLHF
TRBJ1-2 | TRBV2 | - | TRBD1 | TGTGCCGGTGGACAGGGATCCCCCCTTGGCTACACCTTC | CAGGQGSPLGYTF
TRBJ2-2 | TRBV15 | - | TRBD2 | TGTGCCACCAGCAGGACTAGCGGGGGGGCCGACACCGGGGAGCTGTTTTTT | CATSRTSGGADTGELFF
TRBJ1-1 | TRBV19 | - | - | TGTGCCAGTAGATCCGGGTGGGGCACTGAAGCTTTCTTT | CASRSGWGTEAFF
TRBJ1-5 | TRBV9 | few | - | TGTGCCAGCAGCCCCGGACATAATCAGCCCCAGCATTTT | CASSPGHNQPQHF
TRBJ1-1 | TRBV7-8 | - | - | TGTGCCAGCAGCGTACGACAGCTCTCCTCTGAAGCTTTCTTT | CASSVRQLSSEAFF
TRBJ2-3 | TRBV5-4 | - | - | TGTGCCAGCAGCTTGGGCGGTACAGATACGCAGTATTTT | CASSLGGTDTQYF
TRBJ1-5 | TRBV6-5 | - | - | TGTGCCAGCAGTTACTACTGGGGAAGCAATCAGCCCCAGCATTTT | CASSYYWGSNQPQHF
TRBJ1-4 | TRBV10-3 | - | - | TGTGCCATCGGCCCCGCCCAGGGATCTAATGAAAAACTGTTTTTT | CAIGPAQGSNEKLFF
TRBJ2-3 | TRBV9 | once | - | TGTGCCAGCAGCGAACGCATATGGGGCGATAGCACAGATACGCAGTATTTT | CASSERIWGDSTDTQYF
TRBJ2-3 | TRBV7-9 | - | - | TGTGCCAGCTCGGGGGCCATAAGCACAGATACGCAGTATTTT | CASSGAISTDTQYF
TRBJ1-3 | TRBV29-1 | - | - | TGCAGCGTTGGGGACGGGTCTGGAAACACCATATATTTT | CSVGDGSGNTIYF
TRBJ1-2 | TRBV4-3 | - | - | TGCGCCAGCAGCCAAGATTTGGGTTTTTCCGTCCATGGCTACACCTTC | CASSQDLGFSVHGYTF
TRBJ1-6 | TRBV12-3/TRBV12-4 | - | - | TGTGCCAGCAGTGGGGTCCCGGGTTCACCCCTCCACTTT | CASSGVPGSPLHF
TRBJ1-5 | TRBV12-3/TRBV12-4 | - | - | TGTGCCAGCAGTATACAGCCGCAGCCCCAGCATTTT | CASSIQPQPQHF
TRBJ1-1 | TRBV6-5 | - | - | TGTGCCAGCAAGGGCCAAGGGGCTGAAGCTTTCTTT | CASKGQGAEAFF
TRBJ1-2 | TRBV10-3 | - | - | TGTGCCACCAATCACCAGGTGACCGACTATGGCTACACCTTC | CATNHQVTDYGYTF
TRBJ1-6 | TRBV7-9 | - | - | TGTGCCAGCAGCTTAGAGGGCTATAATTCACCCCTCCACTTT | CASSLEGYNSPLHF
TRBJ1-5 | TRBV5-8 | - | - | TGTGCCAGCAGCTTGGGGCAGACGGAAAATCAGCCCCAGCATTTT | CASSLGQTENQPQHF
TRBJ1-3 | TRBV9 | - | - | TGTGCCAGCAGCAAAGACGGAGCCGACGGAAACACCATATATTTT | CASSKDGADGNTIYF
TRBJ1-1 | TRBV18 | - | TRBD1 | TGTGCCAGCTCACCAGCAGGGGGGAACACTGAAGCTTTCTTT | CASSPAGGNTEAFF